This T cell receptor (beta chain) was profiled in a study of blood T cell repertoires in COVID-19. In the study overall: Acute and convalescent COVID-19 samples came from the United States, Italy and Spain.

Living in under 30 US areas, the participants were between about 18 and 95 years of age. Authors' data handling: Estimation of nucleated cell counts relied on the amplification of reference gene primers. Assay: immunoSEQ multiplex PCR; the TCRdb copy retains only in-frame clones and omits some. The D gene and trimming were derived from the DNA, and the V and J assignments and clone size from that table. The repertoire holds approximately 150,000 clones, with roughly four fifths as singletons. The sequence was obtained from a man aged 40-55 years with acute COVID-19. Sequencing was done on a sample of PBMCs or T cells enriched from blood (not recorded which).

The CDR3 DNA reads TGTGCCAGCAGCCAAGATGGGGGAGGGGCGTTCACTGAAGCTTTCTTT. Protein product: CASSQDGGGAFTEAFF. The chain links TRBV3-1 (or the pseudogene TRBV3-2) to TRBJ1-1; tentative D call: TRBD1 (5 bases). Between the trimmed V and J ends, which lost 0 bases and 4 bases, there was a span of 15 bases. In germline, CDR1 is LGHDT, CDR2 YNNKEL (reference sequence). This CDR3 region has 16 residues.